Listed here are 19 T cell receptor beta chains from one sample, sequenced in a study of shared clonotypes between healthy human individuals. Some clones are missing from TCRdb's copy, which holds only in-frame ones; the method was immunoSEQ multiplex PCR. The repertoire consists of some 2.1 million clones, with roughly 96% occurring once and the leading ten covering more than 0.1%. Sequencing used naive CD4+ T cells sorted from blood. The subset is: CD45RA+ positively selected. These receptors were obtained from a man between 18 and 29 years old in good health.

The chain links TRBV7-2 to TRBJ1-1, with 7 bases aligning to TRBD1. CDR3 length equals 14 residues. Germline trimming cut 11 bases from V and 0 bases from J; bases unmatched to any gene: 9. Germline V lookup: CDR1 SGHTA, CDR2 FQGNSA. CDR3 residues: CAGGSGGMNTEAFF. The DNA of the CDR3 is TGTGCCGGTGGCTCAGGGGGTATGAACACTGAAGCTTTCTTT.

About this clone: Different DNA sequences within this sample yield the same CDR3. The rearrangement joins TRBV5-1 to TRBJ2-5, with D hard to call. Per germline, CDR1 SGHRS and CDR2 YFSETQ. This CDR3 has 13 amino acids. Trimming pared 2 bases from V and 4 bases from J, leaving 9 bases between. The CDR3 DNA is TGCGCCAGCAGCTTAGGTGGCGGAGAGACCCAGTACTTC. Protein sequence: CASSLGGGETQYF.

This sequence joins TRBV6-1 and TRBJ2-5; 7 nucleotides agree with TRBD1. J lost 5 bases, V lost 4 bases, and 10 bases had no gene match. The CDR3 extends over 15 amino acids. Germline V lookup: CDR1 MNHNS, CDR2 SASEGT. The CDR3: CASSVVGTVRETQYF. For the CDR3, the DNA is TGTGCCAGCAGTGTTGTCGGGACAGTGAGGGAGACCCAGTACTTC.

The chain has TRBV5-6 and TRBJ2-7; maybe TRBD1 (6 bases). CDR3 length equals 15 residues. V lost 1 base, J lost 0 bases, and 11 bases lay in between. Germline V gene data show CDR1 as SGHDT and CDR2 as YYEEEE. CDR3 region: CASSLSPGDSYEQYF. As DNA, the CDR3 is TGTGCCAGCAGCTTGAGTCCAGGGGACTCCTACGAGCAGTACTTC. Together with reference TRBV5-6 and TRBJ2-7, the CDR3 gives the full variable domain: DAGVTQSPTHLIKTRGQQVTLRCSPKSGHDTVSWYQQALGQGPQFIFQYYEEEERQRGNFPDRFSGHQFPNYSSELNVNALLLGDSALYLCASSLSPGDSYEQYFGPGTRLTVT.

This chain joins TRBV4-1 and TRBJ1-1; D gene uncertain. V dropped 1 base and J dropped 0 bases, with 3 bases sitting between them. This CDR3 is built from 13 residues. Germline V lookup: CDR1 MGHRA, CDR2 YSYEKL. CDR3 sequence (DNA): TGCGCCAGCAGCCAAGGGATGAACACTGAAGCTTTCTTT. It specifies CASSQGMNTEAFF.

The rearrangement links TRBV30 to TRBJ1-1; 8 positions agree with TRBD1. The CDR3 consists of 16 residues. Germline lookup yields CDR1 GTSNPN and CDR2 SVGIG (reference sequence). Trimming cost V 0 bases and J 3 bases; bases outside gene matches: 9. The CDR3 loop reads CAWSVRLTGVHTEAFF. The CDR3, as DNA: TGTGCCTGGAGTGTCCGCCTGACAGGGGTGCACACTGAAGCTTTCTTT.

This chain uses TRBV6-1 with TRBJ1-4; weak D call: TRBD1 (5 bases). CDR3 length: 16 residues. Trimming pared 2 bases from V and 2 bases from J, leaving 12 bases between. Germline V lookup: CDR1 MNHNS, CDR2 SASEGT. The CDR3 sequence: CASSERQGTTNEKLFF. The CDR3 region has the DNA TGTGCCAGCAGTGAACGGCAGGGAACCACTAATGAAAAACTGTTTTTT.

The chain is built from TRBV25-1 and TRBJ2-1; D may be TRBD2 (7 bases). The CDR3 extends over 16 amino acids. Germline V CDR1 and CDR2: MGHDK, SYGVNS. V was cut by 3 bases and J by 3 bases, with 15 bases left in between. In nucleotides, the CDR3 is TGTGCCAGCAGTGATGGGGGGGCACTCAACTACAATGAGCAGTTCTTC. Translation: CASSDGGALNYNEQFF.

This rearrangement joins TRBV19 to TRBJ2-7; no reliable D call. Trimming removed 3 bases from V and 5 bases from J, with 14 bases in between. The CDR3 totals 14 residues. Germline V CDR1 and CDR2: LNHDA, SQIVND (reference sequence). The CDR3 DNA is TGTGCCAGTAGTATTGTGGGGTCGATGGACGAGCAGTACTTC. Its protein product is CASSIVGSMDEQYF.

This clone showed up just once. The V gene is TRBV4-1, the J gene TRBJ2-7, with 7 nucleotides matching TRBD1. V gave up 0 bases and J gave up 4 bases; unmatched junction bases: 12. Germline V gene data show CDR1 as MGHRA and CDR2 as YSYEKL. This CDR3 region has 17 residues. In DNA form, the CDR3 reads TGCGCCAGCAGCCAAGATTTGGGGACAGCCGGGGTTTACGAGCAGTACTTC. Protein product: CASSQDLGTAGVYEQYF.

The chain uses TRBV7-9 and TRBJ1-1; TRBD1 agrees at 9 bases. Looked up from germline, CDR1 is SEHNR and CDR2 is FQNEAQ (reference sequence). The CDR3 has 19 residues. V dropped 1 base and J dropped 3; count of bases not matched to a gene: 15. As DNA, the CDR3 is TGTGCCAGCAGCTTAGGGAGCCTACAGGGGGCAAGGTGGGACACTGAAGCTTTCTTT. Translating gives CASSLGSLQGARWDTEAFF.

The chain joins TRBV7-6 to TRBJ1-2, with TRBD1 matching 9 bases. The CDR3 totals 14 residues. Per the germline V gene, CDR1 is SGHVS and CDR2 is FNYEAQ. With 4 bases clipped from V and 2 bases from J, the junction kept 2 bases outside the gene matches. The CDR3 region has the DNA TGTGCCAGCAGCTCCGGGACAGGGAACTATGGCTACACCTTC. It encodes CASSSGTGNYGYTF. Drawing the rest from reference TRBV7-6 and TRBJ1-2, the complete variable domain is GAGVSQSPRYKVTKRGQDVALRCDPISGHVSLYWYRQALGQGPEFLTYFNYEAQQDKSGLPNDRFSAERPEGSISTLTIQRTEQRDSAMYRCASSSGTGNYGYTFGSGTRLTVV.

This clone was detected a few times. Other DNA variants within this sample encode the same CDR3. The chain joins TRBV28 to TRBJ1-5, with 9 positions matching TRBD1. The V gene end was trimmed by 6 bases and the J gene end by 5 bases; junction bases not matched to a gene: 8. This CDR3 is 15 amino acids long. CDR1 and CDR2 (germline): MDHEN, SYDVKM. Here the CDR3 reads CASSSPGQGDQPQHF. The CDR3 nucleotides read TGTGCCAGCAGCTCCCCGGGACAGGGTGATCAGCCCCAGCATTTT.

The rearrangement links TRBV28 to TRBJ1-1, with D unclear. The germline V and J ends were trimmed by 6 bases and 1 base, with 9 bases remaining between them. The CDR3 is made up of 13 amino acids. Germline V gene data show CDR1 as MDHEN and CDR2 as SYDVKM. Here the CDR3 reads CASRVRANTEAFF. In DNA, the CDR3 is TGTGCCAGCAGAGTAAGGGCGAACACTGAAGCTTTCTTT.

Regarding this clone: The same CDR3 also results from other DNA sequences found in this sample. The chain carries TRBV10-3 and TRBJ2-5; weak D call: TRBD2 (5 bases). Trimming took off 4 bases at V and 3 bases at J, with 6 bases between the two ends. The germline gives CDR1 ENHRY, CDR2 SYGVKD. The CDR3 has 12 residues. CDR3 region: CAISAGEETQYF. CDR3 bases: TGTGCCATCAGTGCCGGGGAAGAGACCCAGTACTTC.

The V and J genes are TRBV29-1 and TRBJ1-2; no firm D call. Germline V CDR1 and CDR2: SQVTM, ANQGSEA. This CDR3 has 11 residues. V was clipped by 4 bases and J by 2 bases, with 5 bases between them. This chain's CDR3 is CSVATNYGYTF. In DNA form, the CDR3 reads TGCAGCGTTGCAACAAACTATGGCTACACCTTC.

With regard to this clone: Other DNA sequences in this sample translate to the same CDR3. V gene TRBV6-5 combines with J gene TRBJ1-1; TRBD1 matches at 7 bases. There are 14 residues in the CDR3. The junction had 4 bases not matched to a gene; V was cut back by 6 bases and J by 0 bases. Looked up from germline, CDR1 is MNHEY and CDR2 is SVGAGI. Here the CDR3 reads CASSRDSLNTEAFF. The CDR3 bases are TGTGCCAGCAGCAGGGACAGTTTGAACACTGAAGCTTTCTTT.

This rearrangement joins TRBV30 to TRBJ2-1, with no clear D. CDR3 length: 12 residues. Germline V CDR1 and CDR2: GTSNPN, SVGIG (reference sequence). V was clipped by 2 bases and J by 8 bases, with 10 bases between them. CDR3 nucleotide sequence: TGTGCCTGGAGTAGGGATTTCTATGAGCAGTTCTTC. It encodes CAWSRDFYEQFF.

This chain links TRBV7-2 with TRBJ1-2, with 12 bases matching TRBD1. Germline CDR1 reads SGHTA; CDR2 reads FQGNSA. CDR3 length equals 18 residues. After removal of 2 bases from V and 4 bases from J, the junction contained 11 bases not matched to a gene. The CDR3 region has the DNA TGTGCCAGCAGCTTATCGGGACAGGGGGCCTCCTTCCTCTATGGCTACACCTTC. Translation: CASSLSGQGASFLYGYTF.